These 10 T cell receptor beta chains originate from one sample sequenced in a study of CD8+ T cells in alopecia areata. Extraction and reverse transcription of RNA yielded cDNA as the sequencing template. Data came from immunoSEQ multiplex PCR; TCRdb stores just in-frame clones and leaves some out. The sample holds around 97,000 clones, around 50% seen once. The sequenced material came from CD4+ T cells sorted from blood. The receptors were sampled from a human donor in good health.

For this clone: A read error may account for a junction end that differs from germline. This chain links TRBV30 with TRBJ1-3; D possibly corresponds to TRBD1 (5 bases). CDR1 and CDR2 from the germline V gene are GTSNPN and SVGIG (reference sequence). This CDR3 contains 13 residues. CDR3 coding DNA: TGTGCCTGGAGTAGACAGAATGGAAGCACCATATATTTT. The encoded protein is CAWSRQNGSTIYF.

This clone occurred a few times. The chain joins TRBV30 to TRBJ2-1; D is perhaps TRBD2 (6 bases). Trimming stripped 1 base from V and 6 bases from J, with 13 bases between. The CDR3 is made up of 14 amino acids. CDR1 is GTSNPN and CDR2 is SVGIG in the germline V gene (reference sequence). CDR3 nucleotide sequence: TGTGCCTGGAGTGACCCAGGGAGGTTCAATGAGCAGTTCTTC. Its protein product is CAWSDPGRFNEQFF.

The V call is TRBV30, the J call TRBJ1-3; unclear D gene. Germline V gene data show CDR1 as GTSNPN and CDR2 as SVGIG (reference sequence). This CDR3 comprises 15 residues. V shed 2 bases and J shed 1 base, with 12 bases lying between them. The CDR3 sequence: CAWSPAMGSGNTIYF. The CDR3 nucleotides read TGTGCCTGGAGTCCCGCCATGGGGTCTGGAAACACCATATATTTT.

This chain uses TRBV28 with TRBJ2-7; a weak D match, TRBD1 (7 bases). Looked up from germline, CDR1 is MDHEN and CDR2 is SYDVKM. This CDR3 is 15 amino acids long. Trimming removed 6 bases from V and 2 bases from J, with 17 bases in between. CDR3 bases: TGTGCCAGCAGGCGGGGAGACAGGGTGACCTACGAGCAGTACTTC. Translated: CASRRGDRVTYEQYF.

The gene calls are TRBV29-1 and TRBJ2-5; TRBD2 might be the D (5 bases). The CDR3 has 13 residues. Germline V gene sequence: CDR1 SQVTM, CDR2 ANQGSEA. Trimming cost V 4 bases and J 4 bases, with 13 bases left between them. CDR3 DNA sequence: TGCAGCGTTGGGGCCGGGGTGGTAGAGACCCAGTACTTC. Protein: CSVGAGVVETQYF.

The chain carries TRBV5-1 and TRBJ2-5; D not resolved. Trimming removed 4 bases from V and 5 bases from J, with 15 bases in between. CDR3 length equals 14 residues. Looked up from germline, CDR1 is SGHRS and CDR2 is YFSETQ. CDR3 protein: CASSRKGKSETQYF. DNA for the CDR3: TGCGCCAGCAGCCGCAAGGGAAAGAGTGAGACCCAGTACTTC.

The genes are TRBV7-2 and TRBJ2-3, with 12 positions matching TRBD2. Germline trimming cut 5 bases from V and 3 bases from J; bases unmatched to any gene: 15. CDR1 SGHTA and CDR2 FQGNSA come from the germline V gene. The CDR3 contains 19 residues. The CDR3 DNA reads TGTGCCAGCAGCCCCAAGGCGCGGCTAGCGGGGGGGATAACAGATACGCAGTATTTT. It translates to CASSPKARLAGGITDTQYF.

The J gene is TRBJ2-7, the V gene TRBV29-1, with D maybe TRBD1 (6 bases). CDR1 is SQVTM, CDR2 ANQGSEA, per germline. This CDR3 contains 14 residues. Trimming left V 2 bases short and J 2 bases short, with 13 bases between. The CDR3 loop reads CSVEWGTPPYEQYF. Written as DNA, the CDR3 is TGCAGCGTTGAATGGGGGACACCCCCCTACGAGCAGTACTTC.

The genes are TRBV5-4 and TRBJ2-1; D perhaps matches TRBD2 (7 bases). Looked up from germline, CDR1 is SGHNT and CDR2 is YYREEE (reference sequence). Trimming shortened V by 4 bases and J by 0 bases, and 14 bases separated the two germline ends. The CDR3 is made up of 16 amino acids. The CDR3 is CASSRNREGSYNEQFF. CDR3 coding DNA: TGTGCCAGCAGCCGCAACAGGGAGGGCTCCTACAATGAGCAGTTCTTC.

In this sample, this clone turned up once. The V and J genes are TRBV30 and TRBJ1-6; D is ambiguous. The CDR3 contains 14 residues. Trimming removed 2 bases at V and 3 bases at J, with 8 bases between. CDR1 GTSNPN and CDR2 SVGIG come from the germline V gene (reference sequence). The chain's CDR3 is CAWSWQIYNSPLHF. The CDR3 region has the DNA TGTGCCTGGAGTTGGCAGATCTATAATTCACCCCTCCACTTT.